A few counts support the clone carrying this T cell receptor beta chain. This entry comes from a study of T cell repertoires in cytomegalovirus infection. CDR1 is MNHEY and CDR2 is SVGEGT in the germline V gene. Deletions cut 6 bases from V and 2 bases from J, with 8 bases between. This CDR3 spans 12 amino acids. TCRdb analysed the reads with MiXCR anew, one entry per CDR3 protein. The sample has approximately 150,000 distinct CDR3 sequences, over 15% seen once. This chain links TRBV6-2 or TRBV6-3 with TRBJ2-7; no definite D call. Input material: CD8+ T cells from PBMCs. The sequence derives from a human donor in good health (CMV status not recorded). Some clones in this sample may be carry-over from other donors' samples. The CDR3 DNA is TGTGCCAGCAGGGGAACGGCCTACGAGCAGTACTTC. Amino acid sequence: CASRGTAYEQYF.